This T cell receptor (beta chain) is drawn from a study of technical replicates of blood from several donors. V was shortened by 3 bases and J by 0 bases, with 17 bases between the two germline ends. CDR3 size: 17 residues. Generated by immunoSEQ multiplex PCR, the TCRdb table keeps only in-frame clones and is missing some. The sample shows roughly 100,000 clones, 90% to 97% of them seen only once. Sequenced sample: T cells isolated from PBMCs. The rearrangement joins TRBV23-1 to TRBJ1-2, with D possibly matching TRBD1 (5 bases). TRBV23-1 belongs to the ORF category, with a function that is uncertain. The receptor was derived from a human donor in good health. The CDR3 spells CASSQERGRKANYGYTF. For the CDR3, the DNA is TGCGCCAGCAGTCAGGAAAGGGGAAGAAAGGCTAACTATGGCTACACCTTC.